This T cell receptor (beta chain) was found in a study of T cell responses to AZD1222 COVID-19 vaccine. The method was immunoSEQ multiplex PCR; TCRdb's version includes in-frame clones alone and lacks a portion of them. Counted here are under 80,000 clones, around 84% occurring once; the ten biggest clones make up approximately 21%. The CDR3 runs to 14 residues. Germline CDR1 and CDR2: SGHTA and FQGTGA. V lost 2 bases, J lost 10 bases, and 12 bases lay in between. The genes are TRBV7-3 and TRBJ1-6, with D unclear. This receptor was taken from an adult in good health. The sequences come from peripheral blood, collected on day 0 of AZD1222 vaccination. In DNA, the CDR3 is TGTGCCAGCAGCTTAGGGCAAGTGGACTCACCCCTCCACTTT. Its protein product is CASSLGQVDSPLHF.